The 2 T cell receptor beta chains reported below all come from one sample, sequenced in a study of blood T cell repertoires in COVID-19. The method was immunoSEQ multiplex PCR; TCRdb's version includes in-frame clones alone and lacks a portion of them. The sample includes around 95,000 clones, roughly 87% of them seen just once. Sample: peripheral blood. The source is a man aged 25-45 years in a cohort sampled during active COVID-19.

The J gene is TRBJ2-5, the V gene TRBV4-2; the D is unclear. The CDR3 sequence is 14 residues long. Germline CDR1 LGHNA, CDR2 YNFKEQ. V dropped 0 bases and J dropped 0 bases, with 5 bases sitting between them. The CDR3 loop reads CASSQDQYQETQYF. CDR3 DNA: TGTGCCAGCAGCCAAGACCAGTACCAAGAGACCCAGTACTTC.

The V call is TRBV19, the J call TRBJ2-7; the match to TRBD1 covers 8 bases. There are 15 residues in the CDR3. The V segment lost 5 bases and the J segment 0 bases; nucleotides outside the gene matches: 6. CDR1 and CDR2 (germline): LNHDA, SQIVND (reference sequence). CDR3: CASSLRQGSSYEQYF. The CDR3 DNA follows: TGTGCCAGTAGTCTCCGACAGGGGAGCTCCTACGAGCAGTACTTC.